Listed here are 32 T cell receptor beta chains from one sample, sequenced in a study of tumor-infiltrating lymphocytes in glioblastoma multiforme. Multiple V-beta primers and a C-beta primer amplified TCRB from RNA. One entry per CDR3 protein results from TCRdb running MiXCR on the multiplex PCR reads. The profile covers over 10,000 distinct CDR3 sequences, with over 60% appearing a single time and approximately 29% taken by the ten largest. What was sequenced was brain tumor tissue. Receptors were obtained from a male donor with glioblastoma.

This clonotype is a singleton in its sample. The rearrangement uses TRBV6-6 and TRBJ2-1; D is possibly TRBD2 (5 bases). In germline, CDR1 is MNHNY, CDR2 SVGAGI (reference sequence). V gave up 7 bases and J gave up 5 bases, with 15 bases separating them. CDR3 length: 14 amino acids. In nucleotides, the CDR3 is TGTGCCAGCATATCTCATATGCGGGACAATGAGCAGTTCTTC. It specifies CASISHMRDNEQFF.

A note on this clonotype: This may be a read error: a much more frequent sequence differs by one nucleotide. This chain connects TRBV7-9 to TRBJ2-4; weak D call: TRBD1 (7 bases). The CDR3 is 15 residues long. The germline gives CDR1 SEHNR, CDR2 FQNEAQ (reference sequence). The CDR3 spells CASSHRGTAKDIQYF. In DNA, the CDR3 is TGTGCCAGCAGCCACCGCGGGACAGCCAAAGACATTCAGTACTTC.

CDR3 sequence: CSAWGSSGNTIYF. DNA of the CDR3: TGCAGTGCTTGGGGCAGCTCTGGAAACACCATATATTTT. This chain connects TRBV20-1 to TRBJ1-3; perhaps TRBD1 as D (5 bases). The CDR3 loop spans 13 amino acids. V dropped 5 bases and J dropped 0 bases, with 8 bases sitting between them. Germline V lookup: CDR1 DFQATT, CDR2 SNEGSKA (reference sequence).

The V gene is TRBV4-1, the J gene TRBJ1-1; D unresolved. Germline CDR1 is MGHRA and CDR2 is YSYEKL. This CDR3 is 13 amino acids long. The CDR3 DNA reads TGCGGCGGCAGCCAAGAGATCTCGACTGAAGCTTTCTTT. As protein: CGGSQEISTEAFF.

Turning to this clonotype: The junction does not match germline at one end; this may be a read error. The genes are TRBV5-1 and TRBJ1-5; maybe TRBD1 (5 bases). Germline assignment: CDR1 SGHRS and CDR2 YFSETQ. This CDR3 has 13 residues. Written as DNA, the CDR3 is TGCGCCAGCACCCCGAGGGGAAATCAGCCCCTGCATTTT. Translated: CASTPRGNQPLHF. Looking up the rest from reference TRBV5-1 and TRBJ1-5 gives the full variable domain: KAGVTQTPRYLIKTRGQQVTLSCSPISGHRSVSWYQQTPGQGLQFLFEYFSETQRNKGNFPGRFSGRQFSNSRSEMNVSTLELGDSALYLCASTPRGNQPLHFGDGTRLSIL.

CDR3: CASSEGNGNQPQHF. In DNA form, the CDR3 reads TGTGCCAGCAGTGAAGGAAATGGCAATCAGCCCCAGCATTTT. The V call is TRBV6-1, the J call TRBJ1-5, with D unresolved. The V end lost 1 base, the J end lost 2 bases, and 6 bases lay between the germline ends. CDR1 and CDR2 (germline): MNHNS, SASEGT. The CDR3 has 14 amino acids.

The chain recombines TRBV11-2 with TRBJ2-3; D may be TRBD2 (5 bases). The germline V gene encodes CDR1 SGHAT and CDR2 FQNNGV. V was clipped by 7 bases and J by 2 bases, with 10 bases between them. The CDR3 has 13 residues. The CDR3: CASIIATTDTQYF. CDR3 sequence (DNA): TGTGCCAGCATCATAGCGACCACAGATACGCAGTATTTT.

The chain links TRBV20-1 to TRBJ2-1; D call uncertain. In germline, CDR1 is DFQATT, CDR2 SNEGSKA (reference sequence). The CDR3 has 13 amino acids. With 6 bases removed from V and 7 bases from J, the gap between germline ends came to 16 bases. CDR3 protein: CSARSRVLNEQFF. The CDR3 nucleotides read TGCAGTGCCAGAAGTAGGGTTTTAAATGAGCAGTTCTTC.

On this clonotype: The CDR3 does not end in the conserved phenylalanine or tryptophan, so this is likely a read error. The chain carries TRBV20-1 and TRBJ1-1; the match to TRBD1 covers 7 bases. The CDR3 consists of 14 residues. The germline CDR1 and CDR2 sequences are DFQATT and SNEGSKA (reference sequence). CDR3 sequence: CSASRQGVNIEAFV. The CDR3 bases are TGCAGTGCGTCGAGACAGGGAGTAAACATTGAAGCTTTCGTT.

As to this clonotype: One end of the junction does not line up with germline, which may come from a read error. The chain is built from TRBV11-3 and TRBJ2-1; TRBD2 is a possible D gene (7 bases). Germline CDR1 is SGHNT and CDR2 is YENEEA. This CDR3 spans 13 amino acids. CDR3 bases: TGTGCCTGCAGCGCGAGGGGGGGGGGTGAGCAGTTCTTC. Translation: CACSARGGGEQFF.

As concerns this clonotype: Likely a read error: the CDR3 ends without its conserved phenylalanine or tryptophan. The chain has TRBV10-3 and TRBJ2-2; 8 bases agree with TRBD1. J was trimmed by 1 base and V by 10 bases; bases with no gene match: 5. CDR1 ENHRY and CDR2 SYGVKD come from the germline V gene. CDR3 length equals 14 residues. The chain's CDR3 is CANGGQGNTGELFL. DNA for the CDR3: TGTGCCAACGGAGGACAGGGGAACACCGGGGAGCTGTTTCTT.

Many counts were recorded for this clonotype. A much larger clone differs by one base, so this may be a read error. The chain joins TRBV7-9 to TRBJ2-7, with TRBD2 matching over 8 bases. The CDR3 contains 15 residues. CDR1 is SEHNR, CDR2 FQNEAQ, per germline (reference sequence). The ends lost 2 bases at V and 4 bases at J; junction bases unmatched: 7. The CDR3, as DNA: TGTGCCAGCAGCTTATTAGCGGGAATTGAATACGAGCAGTACTTC. Translated, it gives CASSLLAGIEYEQYF.

The gene calls are TRBV2 and TRBJ2-4; D is ambiguous. Germline-derived CDR1 and CDR2 are SNHLY and FYNNEI. V was cut by 6 bases and J by 9 bases, with 21 bases left in between. The CDR3 is made up of 15 amino acids. This chain's CDR3 is CASSAPELVPGIQYF. CDR3 nucleotide sequence: TGTGCCAGCAGCGCCCCAGAGCTGGTTCCCGGCATTCAGTACTTC.

This clonotype was picked up one time. The chain joins TRBV11-2 to TRBJ2-7; D might be TRBD1 (5 bases). The germline V and J ends were trimmed by 5 bases and 3 bases, with 17 bases remaining between them. CDR3 length equals 15 residues. Germline V lookup: CDR1 SGHAT, CDR2 FQNNGV. Written as DNA, the CDR3 is TGTGCCAGCAGCCACGACAGTCAATACCTCTACGAGCAGTACTTC. Amino acid sequence: CASSHDSQYLYEQYF.

Comment on this clonotype: A read error may account for a junction end that differs from germline. V is TRBV6-8 and J is TRBJ1-4; D uncertain. From germline, CDR1 is MNHGY and CDR2 SAAAGT. This CDR3 spans 16 amino acids. The CDR3 protein is CACSHPRQTTNEKPFF. CDR3 DNA sequence: TGTGCATGCAGCCATCCCCGCCAGACAACTAATGAAAAACCGTTTTTT.

This clonotype came up once. This likely comes from a read error, as the CDR3 has no conserved phenylalanine or tryptophan at its end. The DNA of the CDR3 is TGCAATGCTAGACAGGCCGTGTACGAGCAGTACTAC. It encodes CNARQAVYEQYY. This rearrangement joins TRBV20-1 to TRBJ2-7; D perhaps matches TRBD1 (6 bases). Germline V gene sequence: CDR1 DFQATT, CDR2 SNEGSKA (reference sequence). CDR3 length: 12 residues.

This sequence joins TRBV29-1 and TRBJ1-2; possibly TRBD1 for D (5 bases). CDR3 length: 13 amino acids. CDR1 and CDR2 (germline): SQVTM, ANQGSEA. Trimming took 6 bases from V and 4 from J, leaving 15 bases between them. The CDR3 region has the DNA TGCAGCGTCGCAACCAGGGATGGCTATGGCTACACCTTC. Protein sequence: CSVATRDGYGYTF.

This clonotype was seen once. The J gene is TRBJ1-4, the V gene TRBV6-1; D remains ambiguous. The ends were cut back, 5 bases at V and 3 bases at J, with 16 bases in the middle. The CDR3 spans 16 residues. The germline V gene encodes CDR1 MNHNS and CDR2 SASEGT. DNA for the CDR3: TGTGCCAGCAGTCCCAGCGGGGTTGGGGCTAATGAAAAACTGTTTTTT. It codes for CASSPSGVGANEKLFF.

The chain links TRBV20-1 to TRBJ2-7; no clear D gene. From germline, CDR1 is DFQATT and CDR2 SNEGSKA (reference sequence). The CDR3 has 11 residues. Trimming stripped 5 bases from V and 0 bases from J, with 5 bases between. Here the CDR3 DNA reads TGCAGTGCTCTGGGCTCCTACGAGCAGTACTTC. Translated, it gives CSALGSYEQYF.

The J gene is TRBJ2-7, the V gene TRBV6-5; TRBD2 is a possible D gene (6 bases). Per the germline V gene, CDR1 is MNHEY and CDR2 is SVGAGI. The CDR3 has 14 residues. The V and J ends lost 6 bases and 2 bases respectively, with 14 bases between them. The CDR3 region has the DNA TGTGCCAGCAGCCGAGGGACTGCCGCCTACGAGCAGTACTTC. It encodes CASSRGTAAYEQYF.

There are many counts of this clonotype. V is TRBV5-1 and J is TRBJ1-6; D is unclear. V lost 0 bases and J 6 bases, leaving 7 bases between the germline ends. Looked up from germline, CDR1 is SGHRS and CDR2 is YFSETQ. CDR3 length: 14 amino acids. The CDR3 sequence: CASSLDGFNSPLHF. The CDR3 DNA follows: TGCGCCAGCAGCTTGGACGGATTTAATTCACCCCTCCACTTT.

This clonotype was counted a few times. This CDR3 is missing its conserved last phenylalanine or tryptophan, likely due to a read error. CDR3 nucleotide sequence: TGCAGTGCTCGGCTATTTAGGACTAGCGGGCCCGAAGGGGAGCAGTTCTCC. This gives the protein CSARLFRTSGPEGEQFS. This chain connects TRBV20-1 to TRBJ2-1; 11 bases map to TRBD2. This CDR3 spans 17 amino acids. Looked up from germline, CDR1 is DFQATT and CDR2 is SNEGSKA (reference sequence). J lost 10 bases, V lost 5 bases, and 19 bases had no gene match.

The rearrangement uses TRBV6-2 or TRBV6-3 and TRBJ1-1; TRBD1 might be the D (6 bases). V lost 5 bases to trimming and J lost 11 bases, with 15 bases between them. This CDR3 contains 12 residues. Germline V gene sequence: CDR1 MNHEY, CDR2 SVGEGT. The CDR3 DNA follows: TGTGCCAGCAGTATTATCAGGGGATCGGCTTTCTTT. Its translation is CASSIIRGSAFF.

In the case of this clonotype: Likely a read error: the CDR3 ends without its conserved phenylalanine or tryptophan. The chain is built from TRBV28 and TRBJ2-1; D might be TRBD1 or TRBD2, each matching 6 bases. The CDR3 is 17 amino acids. Germline-derived CDR1 and CDR2 are MDHEN and SYDVKM. The CDR3 bases are TGTGCCATCAGTTTCAACGGAAATGTGGGGGGCTTCAATGAGCAGTTCTCC. This translates into CAISFNGNVGGFNEQFS.

The rearrangement uses TRBV4-1 and TRBJ2-7; 11 positions match TRBD2. After removal of 0 bases from V and 2 bases from J, the junction contained 0 bases not matched to a gene. CDR3 size: 15 residues. Germline loops: CDR1 MGHRA, CDR2 YSYEKL. The CDR3 coding sequence is TGCGCCAGCAGCCAAGAGGGACTAGCGGCCTACGAGCAGTACTTC. This codes for CASSQEGLAAYEQYF.

This clonotype was seen at least ten times. The chain couples TRBV28 to TRBJ2-4; D could derive from TRBD1 or TRBD2 (5 bases each). The germline gives CDR1 MDHEN, CDR2 SYDVKM. The CDR3 is made up of 14 amino acids. The ends were cut back, 7 bases at V and 0 bases at J, with 10 bases in the middle. The CDR3 spells CASTSGGAKNIQYF. The CDR3 region has the DNA TGTGCCAGCACTTCTGGGGGAGCCAAAAACATTCAGTACTTC.

This clonotype showed up just a few times. The CDR3: CASSGRVGAQNIQYF. CDR3 bases: TGTGCCAGCAGCGGCAGGGTAGGGGCCCAAAACATTCAGTACTTC. The V and J genes are TRBV9 and TRBJ2-4; the D gene is possibly TRBD1 (5 bases). V was cut by 3 bases and J by 5 bases, with 15 bases left in between. There are 15 residues in the CDR3. Germline loops: CDR1 SGDLS, CDR2 YYNGEE.

The chain combines TRBV12-3 or TRBV12-4 with TRBJ1-1, with 7 bases aligning to TRBD1. V lost 6 bases and J lost 10; bases outside the gene matches: 11. The CDR3 runs to 13 residues. As DNA, the CDR3 is TGTGCCAGCAGACCACAGGGGACCACCGGAGCTTTCTTT. It yields the protein CASRPQGTTGAFF.

This clonotype has more than one count but fewer than ten. Here the CDR3 omits its conserved ending phenylalanine or tryptophan, so a read error is the likely source. J is TRBJ1-1 and V is TRBV6-5, with D hard to call. This CDR3 comprises 14 residues. Germline lookup yields CDR1 MNHEY and CDR2 SVGAGI. CDR3 region: CAGSYQTATTEAFI. The CDR3 DNA reads as TGTGCCGGCAGTTATCAGACGGCAACTACCGAAGCTTTCATT.

On this clonotype: One junction end does not reproduce the germline sequence, and a read error may be involved. The chain has TRBV4-1 and TRBJ1-1; D unclear. The CDR3 covers 17 residues. Per the germline V gene, CDR1 is MGHRA and CDR2 is YSYEKL. The CDR3 DNA follows: TGCACCAGCAGCCAAGATGGCGGCAGGCCGGGGAACACCGAAGCTTTCTTT. This encodes CTSSQDGGRPGNTEAFF.

This clonotype was detected ten times or more. A much larger clonotype is one base distant, so this may be a read error. The J gene is TRBJ2-3, the V gene TRBV12-3 or TRBV12-4; unclear D gene. This CDR3 comprises 12 residues. The CDR3 region has the DNA TGTGCCAGCAGTTTAAACGAAGATACGCGGTATTTT. Its translation: CASSLNEDTRYF.

This clonotype has a count of ten or more. This may arise from a read error, as a much more abundant clone is one base away. The chain combines TRBV29-1 with TRBJ2-7; 12 bases map to TRBD2. The CDR3 sequence is 15 residues long. Germline V gene lookup returns CDR1 SQVTM and CDR2 ANQGSEA. The CDR3 DNA sequence: TGCAGCGTTGCCGGACTAGCGGGGAGCTCCTGCGAGCAGTACTTC. Translating it yields CSVAGLAGSSCEQYF.